This T cell receptor (beta chain) was obtained from a study of Siglec-9 on CD8 T cells in melanoma. Germline V lookup: CDR1 LNHDA, CDR2 SQIVND (reference sequence). V was clipped by 3 bases and J by 2 bases, with 11 bases between them. The CDR3 is made up of 14 amino acids. By share, this clone ranks as medium-sized. This sample includes further DNA sequences coding for the same CDR3. Some clones are missing from TCRdb's copy, which holds only in-frame ones; the method was immunoSEQ multiplex PCR. The data contain more than 25,000 clones, about 80% of them singletons. This chain uses TRBV19 with TRBJ2-7; D unclear. Material for sequencing was Siglec-9- CD8+ T cells sorted from blood. The TCR originated in a human donor in good health. CDR3 amino acids: CASSIGQETYEQYF. The CDR3 DNA reads as TGTGCCAGTAGTATTGGGCAGGAAACCTACGAGCAGTACTTC.